This entry lists 17 T cell receptor beta chains sequenced from one sample in a study of blood T cell repertoires in COVID-19. Generated by immunoSEQ multiplex PCR, the TCRdb table keeps only in-frame clones and is missing some. The sample yields 150,000 to 250,000 clones, around 82% seen once. The sample comprised PBMCs or T cells enriched from blood (not recorded which). The source is a man aged 40-55 years who had recovered from COVID-19.

V and J are TRBV15 and TRBJ1-1; D possibly corresponds to TRBD1 (6 bases). Germline CDR1 is LNHNV and CDR2 is YYDKDF (reference sequence). There are 15 residues in the CDR3. Trimming took 0 bases from V and 3 from J, leaving 11 bases between them. The CDR3 reads CATSREGRGDTEAFF. The CDR3 DNA follows: TGTGCCACCAGCAGAGAGGGCAGGGGAGACACTGAAGCTTTCTTT.

The chain joins TRBV3-1 (or the pseudogene TRBV3-2) to TRBJ2-3; 8 nucleotides match TRBD2. This CDR3 contains 16 residues. Germline assignment: CDR1 LGHDT and CDR2 YNNKEL (reference sequence). V shed 3 bases, J shed 0 bases, and the junction held 5 bases outside the gene matches. DNA of the CDR3: TGTGCCAGCAGCCAGATAGCGGGATCTAGCACAGATACGCAGTATTTT. Its translation: CASSQIAGSSTDTQYF.

The chain links TRBV14 to TRBJ2-7; 7 bases are a match to TRBD1. Germline V CDR1 and CDR2: SGHDN, FVKESK. The CDR3 has 17 amino acids. The V gene end was trimmed by 2 bases and the J gene end by 0 bases; junction bases not matched to a gene: 10. The CDR3 DNA is TGTGCCAGCAGCCAATTACCCATCGGGGACAGCTCCTACGAGCAGTACTTC. It specifies CASSQLPIGDSSYEQYF.

The V call is TRBV11-1, the J call TRBJ2-3; D is possibly TRBD1 (6 bases). CDR3 length: 14 amino acids. Per germline, CDR1 SGHAT and CDR2 FQDESV (reference sequence). V was clipped by 11 bases and J by 3 bases, with 18 bases between them. CDR3 sequence (DNA): TGTGCCTGCCAGGGACATTTTACGACAGATACGCAGTATTTT. Translating gives CACQGHFTTDTQYF.

The chain joins TRBV10-3 to TRBJ2-3; TRBD2 aligns across 14 bases. There are 17 residues in the CDR3. Losses at the gene ends were 7 bases for V and 4 bases for J; bases not matched to a gene: 10. The germline V gene encodes CDR1 ENHRY and CDR2 SYGVKD. CDR3 sequence: CAIMPGLAGVGPDTQYF. For the CDR3, the DNA is TGTGCCATCATGCCGGGACTAGCGGGAGTAGGCCCAGATACGCAGTATTTT.

The J gene is TRBJ2-7, the V gene TRBV6-6, with 9 bases that match TRBD2. The germline gives CDR1 MNHNY, CDR2 SVGAGI (reference sequence). After removal of 6 bases from V and 0 bases from J, the junction contained 6 bases not matched to a gene. The CDR3 length is 15 residues. CDR3 in amino acids: CASSPGLAFSYEQYF. The CDR3 DNA is TGTGCCAGCAGCCCCGGACTAGCGTTCTCCTACGAGCAGTACTTC.

The rearrangement links TRBV2 to TRBJ2-1; possible D gene TRBD2, 6 bases. The CDR3 extends over 16 amino acids. Trimming cost V 7 bases and J 2 bases, with 18 bases left between them. Germline V gene sequence: CDR1 SNHLY, CDR2 FYNNEI. In DNA, the CDR3 is TGTGCCAGCAACGGGTTAGCGGTCCTTGCCTACAATGAGCAGTTCTTC. Translating it yields CASNGLAVLAYNEQFF.

This clone was detected a few times. CDR3 protein: CASSLGTSGETQYF. As DNA, the CDR3 is TGCGCCAGCAGCCTCGGGACTAGTGGAGAGACCCAGTACTTC. The genes are TRBV5-1 and TRBJ2-5; 8 nucleotides match TRBD2. The CDR3 extends over 14 amino acids. After removal of 4 bases from V and 4 bases from J, the junction contained 6 bases not matched to a gene. Germline V CDR1 and CDR2: SGHRS, YFSETQ. The full variable domain, completed using reference TRBV5-1 and TRBJ2-5, is KAGVTQTPRYLIKTRGQQVTLSCSPISGHRSVSWYQQTPGQGLQFLFEYFSETQRNKGNFPGRFSGRQFSNSRSEMNVSTLELGDSALYLCASSLGTSGETQYFGPGTRLLVL.

V gene TRBV18 combines with J gene TRBJ1-1, with D perhaps matching TRBD1 (6 bases). V lost 2 bases and J 1 base, leaving 8 bases between the germline ends. There are 14 residues in the CDR3. Germline assignment: CDR1 KGHSH and CDR2 LQKENI. The CDR3 protein is CASSPRTANTEAFF. The CDR3 DNA is TGTGCCAGCTCACCAAGGACAGCGAACACTGAAGCTTTCTTT. Full variable domain (remainder filled in from reference TRBV18 and TRBJ1-1): NAGVMQNPRHLVRRRGQEARLRCSPMKGHSHVYWYRQLPEEGLKFMVYLQKENIIDESGMPKERFSAEFPKEGPSILRIQQVVRGDSAAYFCASSPRTANTEAFFGQGTRLTVV.

The rearrangement joins TRBV7-8 to TRBJ2-7, with 8 bases matching TRBD2. CDR1 and CDR2 (germline): SGHVS, FQNEAQ. V trimming: 5 bases; J trimming: 3 bases; junction bases outside the gene matches: 12. This CDR3 comprises 16 residues. The CDR3 DNA follows: TGTGCCAGCAGCCGCGGGGTGGCGGGAGGAGGCTACGAGCAGTACGTC. It yields the protein CASSRGVAGGGYEQYV.

The CDR3 sequence is CASSDGEYQETQYF. The CDR3 DNA follows: TGTGCCAGCAGTGATGGGGAGTACCAAGAGACCCAGTACTTC. The rearrangement uses TRBV2 and TRBJ2-5; TRBD2 is a possible D gene (5 bases). Trimming stripped 3 bases from V and 0 bases from J, with 8 bases between. This CDR3 spans 14 amino acids. Per the germline V gene, CDR1 is SNHLY and CDR2 is FYNNEI.

CDR3 nucleotides: TGTGCCAGCTCATCGACTAGCGGGTTAGTCTACGAGCAGTACTTC. Amino acid sequence: CASSSTSGLVYEQYF. This chain links TRBV18 with TRBJ2-7; 10 bases match TRBD2. Germline CDR1 is KGHSH and CDR2 is LQKENI. The trim removed 5 bases at V and 3 bases at J, leaving 7 bases unmatched. The CDR3 length is 15 residues.

CDR3 amino acids: CASSPVFSGTGVIGELFF. CDR3 DNA sequence: TGTGCCAGCAGCCCAGTTTTTTCCGGGACAGGGGTCATCGGGGAGCTGTTTTTT. The rearrangement joins TRBV3-1 (or the pseudogene TRBV3-2) to TRBJ2-2; TRBD1 agrees at 10 bases. Unmatched junction bases numbered 15, after V lost 4 bases and J lost 7 bases. The CDR3 extends over 18 amino acids. Per germline, CDR1 LGHDT and CDR2 YNNKEL (reference sequence).

The chain links TRBV13 to TRBJ1-4, with D tentatively TRBD1 (5 bases). V gave up 3 bases and J gave up 4 bases, with 9 bases separating them. The CDR3 extends over 14 amino acids. The germline V gene has CDR1 PRHDT and CDR2 FYEKMQ (reference sequence). CDR3 DNA sequence: TGTGCCAGCAGCTTGGGGCGGAGTAATGAAAAACTGTTTTTT. Translating gives CASSLGRSNEKLFF.

The chain is built from TRBV2 and TRBJ2-3; unclear D gene. Between the trimmed V and J ends, which lost 5 bases and 6 bases, there was a span of 6 bases. From germline, CDR1 is SNHLY and CDR2 FYNNEI. This CDR3 comprises 11 residues. CDR3 amino acids: CASSYLDTQYF. CDR3 coding DNA: TGTGCCAGCAGTTACTTGGATACGCAGTATTTT.

The V gene is TRBV5-1, the J gene TRBJ2-2; 7 bases line up with TRBD2. The CDR3 sequence is 15 residues long. Per the germline V gene, CDR1 is SGHRS and CDR2 is YFSETQ. Trimming removed 4 bases from V and 5 bases from J; junction bases left unmatched: 8. CDR3 nucleotide sequence: TGCGCCAGCAGCGCCACGGCGGGAGATACCGGGGAGCTGTTTTTT. Its protein product is CASSATAGDTGELFF.

The chain employs TRBV7-2 and TRBJ2-3, with a possible D match to TRBD1 (5 bases). The CDR3 runs 17 residues. V was pared by 4 bases and J by 2 bases, with 19 bases between. Germline-derived CDR1 and CDR2 are SGHTA and FQGNSA. The CDR3 bases are TGTGCCAGCAGCTCGCTCACCCCAGGGTTTTCCACAGATACGCAGTATTTT. Its translation is CASSSLTPGFSTDTQYF.